A single sample gave rise to the 19 T cell receptor beta chains below, sequenced in a study of patients and donors after allogeneic stem cell transplantation. TCRdb reprocessed the RT-PCR reads with MiXCR, giving one entry per CDR3 protein. The repertoire consists of about a million distinct CDR3 sequences, with about a sixth occurring once and the leading ten covering roughly 6.4%. Sequences were obtained from blood, either unsorted or a sorted T cell fraction (not recorded which). The source of these receptors is a human donor who was either an allogeneic HSCT recipient or a stem cell or donor lymphocyte infusion donor (not recorded which). It is not recorded whose cells these are; they may come from a transplant donor.

The chain combines TRBV12-3 or TRBV12-4 with TRBJ1-2; no clear D. The length of the CDR3 is 14 residues. Trimming took 2 bases from V and 2 from J, leaving 9 bases between them. The CDR3 is CASSLTQSNYGYTF. For the CDR3, the DNA is TGTGCCAGCAGTTTAACCCAGAGCAACTATGGCTACACCTTC.

This chain links TRBV5-6 with TRBJ2-7, with a tentative D call TRBD2 (5 bases). Trimming shortened V by 7 bases and J by 6 bases, and 26 bases separated the two germline ends. This CDR3 has 16 amino acids. Per the germline V gene, CDR1 is SGHDT and CDR2 is YYEEEE. The CDR3 region is CASHSVGEGQWGEQYF. CDR3 coding DNA: TGTGCCAGCCACTCAGTCGGGGAAGGCCAGTGGGGCGAGCAGTACTTC.

This clonotype occurred a few times. This chain links TRBV20-1 with TRBJ2-6; tentatively, D is TRBD2 (6 bases). Trimming shortened V by 5 bases and J by 4 bases, and 15 bases separated the two germline ends. The CDR3 totals 15 residues. The germline gives CDR1 DFQATT, CDR2 SNEGSKA (reference sequence). The CDR3 region has the DNA TGCAGTGCTGAGGGAGGAACCGGAGGGGCCAACGTCCTGACTTTC. Translated: CSAEGGTGGANVLTF.

This clonotype was detected only once. This sequence joins TRBV7-9 and TRBJ2-2; D is possibly TRBD2 (5 bases). CDR1 is SEHNR and CDR2 is FQNEAQ in the germline V gene (reference sequence). V lost 11 bases and J lost 2, with 9 bases in between. This CDR3 is 12 amino acids long. Here the CDR3 reads CAPEGNTGELFF. CDR3 DNA sequence: TGTGCCCCCGAGGGAAACACCGGGGAGCTGTTTTTT.

The chain links TRBV5-5 to TRBJ1-1; perhaps TRBD1 as D (5 bases). Germline lookup yields CDR1 SGHKS and CDR2 YYEKEE (reference sequence). V was trimmed by 4 bases and J by 0 bases, leaving 10 bases between them. The CDR3 consists of 14 residues. CDR3 residues: CASSSGAVNTEAFF. CDR3 nucleotides: TGTGCCAGCAGCAGTGGGGCAGTGAACACTGAAGCTTTCTTT.

This clonotype was observed many times. The chain employs TRBV12-3 or TRBV12-4 and TRBJ2-1; D remains unclear. Trimming left V 0 bases short and J 0 bases short, with 9 bases between. The CDR3 loop spans 16 amino acids. DNA of the CDR3: TGTGCCAGCAGTTTAGCCACGGTGGTCTCCTACAATGAGCAGTTCTTC. It codes for CASSLATVVSYNEQFF.

This chain links TRBV14 with TRBJ2-5; either TRBD1 or TRBD2 may supply D (5 bases each). V lost 4 bases, J lost 4 bases, and 22 bases lay in between. Germline loops: CDR1 SGHDN, CDR2 FVKESK. This CDR3 has 17 residues. The chain's CDR3 is CASSPGISQPRGETQYF. The CDR3 region has the DNA TGTGCCAGCAGCCCCGGGATTTCGCAACCAAGGGGAGAGACCCAGTACTTC.

This clonotype was counted a few times. The V gene is TRBV5-1, the J gene TRBJ1-6, with TRBD1 identical over 8 bases. The junction had 9 bases not matched to a gene; V was cut back by 4 bases and J by 9 bases. The CDR3 consists of 15 residues. CDR1 and CDR2 (germline): SGHRS, YFSETQ. This chain's CDR3 is CASSPQTGGISPLHF. The CDR3 region has the DNA TGCGCCAGCAGCCCGCAAACAGGGGGGATTTCACCCCTCCACTTT.

The J gene is TRBJ2-1, the V gene TRBV3-1; TRBD2 agrees at 10 bases. After removal of 10 bases from V and 6 bases from J, the junction contained 9 bases not matched to a gene. CDR3 length: 14 residues. CDR1 and CDR2 from the germline V gene are LGHDT and YNNKEL (reference sequence). The CDR3 protein is CANPLAGVPNEQFF. In DNA form, the CDR3 reads TGTGCCAACCCCCTAGCGGGAGTCCCCAATGAGCAGTTCTTC.

This clonotype was counted between two and nine times. This sequence joins TRBV3-1 and TRBJ2-2, with 8 bases aligning to TRBD2. This CDR3 contains 16 residues. Germline V lookup: CDR1 LGHDT, CDR2 YNNKEL (reference sequence). Trimming took 4 bases from V and 4 from J; bases not matched to a gene: 8. Here the CDR3 reads CASSPRGAGATGELFF. The CDR3 nucleotides read TGTGCCAGCAGCCCGCGGGGAGCGGGAGCCACCGGGGAGCTGTTTTTT.

This clonotype was recorded many times. The V gene is TRBV12-3 or TRBV12-4, the J gene TRBJ1-4; the match to TRBD1 covers 9 bases. J lost 3 bases, V lost 5 bases, and 1 base had no gene match. CDR3 length: 14 amino acids. This chain's CDR3 is CASSRDRANEKLFF. In DNA form, the CDR3 reads TGTGCCAGCAGTCGGGACAGGGCTAATGAAAAACTGTTTTTT.

The V and J genes are TRBV14 and TRBJ2-1; a possible D gene is TRBD2 (5 bases). CDR3 length equals 16 residues. The V end lost 2 bases, the J end lost 4 bases, and 15 bases lay between the germline ends. Germline V gene data show CDR1 as SGHDN and CDR2 as FVKESK. CDR3 DNA sequence: TGTGCCAGCAGCCAATTATCCGGGAAGCGGTACAATGAGCAGTTCTTC. The encoded protein is CASSQLSGKRYNEQFF.

This clonotype was recorded a few times. The chain recombines TRBV19 with TRBJ1-5; D is unresolved. Per the germline V gene, CDR1 is LNHDA and CDR2 is SQIVND (reference sequence). Trimming took off 3 bases at V and 7 bases at J, with 10 bases between the two ends. The CDR3 length is 13 residues. The CDR3 spells CASSIEGLQPQHF. CDR3 in DNA: TGTGCCAGTAGTATCGAGGGATTACAGCCCCAGCATTTT.

This clonotype has a handful of counts. V usage is TRBV9 and J usage is TRBJ1-3; 9 bases fit TRBD1. Germline-derived CDR1 and CDR2 are SGDLS and YYNGEE. This CDR3 is 16 amino acids long. Trimming removed 0 bases from V and 2 bases from J; junction bases left unmatched: 3. The CDR3 DNA reads as TGTGCCAGCAGCGTAGACAGGGGGCTCGCTGGAAACACCATATATTTT. Translation: CASSVDRGLAGNTIYF.

This clonotype was seen a handful of times. The rearrangement uses TRBV12-3 or TRBV12-4 and TRBJ1-2, with no clear D. The CDR3 runs 12 residues. Trimming removed 5 bases from V and 8 bases from J, with 12 bases in between. CDR3: CASSGTWSGYTF. The DNA of the CDR3 is TGTGCCAGCAGTGGAACATGGTCCGGCTACACCTTC.

This clonotype was seen a few times. The rearrangement uses TRBV9 and TRBJ2-7, with 7 nucleotides matching TRBD1. CDR3 size: 14 residues. V shed 3 bases, J shed 6 bases, and the junction held 9 bases outside the gene matches. The germline V gene encodes CDR1 SGDLS and CDR2 YYNGEE. CDR3 residues: CASSEGTGAGEQYF. Here the CDR3 DNA reads TGTGCCAGCAGCGAGGGAACAGGGGCGGGCGAGCAGTACTTC.

This clonotype was detected ten times or more. This chain joins TRBV5-1 and TRBJ2-1, with TRBD2 matching 8 bases. Losses at the gene ends were 4 bases for V and 8 bases for J; bases not matched to a gene: 5. Germline CDR1 reads SGHRS; CDR2 reads YFSETQ. The CDR3 is 13 amino acids. The CDR3: CASSPGTRDEQFF. In DNA form, the CDR3 reads TGCGCCAGCAGCCCCGGGACTAGGGATGAGCAGTTCTTC.

This clonotype was found a few times. V usage is TRBV30 and J usage is TRBJ2-1; D possibly corresponds to TRBD1 (5 bases). The CDR3 contains 13 residues. Germline CDR1 GTSNPN, CDR2 SVGIG (reference sequence). Between the trimmed V and J ends, which lost 0 bases and 13 bases, there was a span of 16 bases. The CDR3 bases are TGTGCCTGGAGTGTACTGGAAGGGGTAAGACAGTTCTTC. Protein sequence: CAWSVLEGVRQFF.

In this sample, this clonotype turned up a few times. At one end, the junction sequence differs from germline, possibly due to a read error. The chain is built from TRBV27 and TRBJ2-1; D is possibly TRBD2 (8 bases). Germline values: CDR1 MNHEY, CDR2 SMNVEV (reference sequence). CDR3 length: 15 amino acids. CDR3 region: CASTRGREVGNEQFF. Here the CDR3 DNA reads TGCGCCAGCACAAGGGGGCGGGAGGTAGGGAATGAGCAGTTCTTC.